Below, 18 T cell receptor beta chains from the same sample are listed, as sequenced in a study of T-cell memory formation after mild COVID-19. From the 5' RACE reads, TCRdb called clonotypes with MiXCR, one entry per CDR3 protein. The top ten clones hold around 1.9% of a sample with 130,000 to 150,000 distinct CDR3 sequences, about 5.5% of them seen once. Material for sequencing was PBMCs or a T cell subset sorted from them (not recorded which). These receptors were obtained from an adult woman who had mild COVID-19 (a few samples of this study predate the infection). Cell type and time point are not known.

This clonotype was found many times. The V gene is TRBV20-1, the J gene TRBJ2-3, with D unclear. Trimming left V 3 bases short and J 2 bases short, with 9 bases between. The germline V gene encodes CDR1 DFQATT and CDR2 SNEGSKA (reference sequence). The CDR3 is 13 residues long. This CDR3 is CSASTPTTDTQYF. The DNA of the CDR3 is TGCAGTGCTAGTACCCCCACCACAGATACGCAGTATTTT.

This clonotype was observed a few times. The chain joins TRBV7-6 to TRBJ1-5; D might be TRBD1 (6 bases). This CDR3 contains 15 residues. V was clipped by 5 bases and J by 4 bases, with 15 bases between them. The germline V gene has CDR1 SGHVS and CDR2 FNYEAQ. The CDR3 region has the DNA TGTGCCAGCAGCCCCGGGGGGGCAGATAATCAGCCCCAGCATTTT. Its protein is CASSPGGADNQPQHF.

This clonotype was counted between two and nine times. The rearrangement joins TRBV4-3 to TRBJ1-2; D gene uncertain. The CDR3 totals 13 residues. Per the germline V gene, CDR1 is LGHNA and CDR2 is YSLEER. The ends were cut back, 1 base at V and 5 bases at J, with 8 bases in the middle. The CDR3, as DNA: TGCGCCAGCAGCCAAGGGGCCTCATATGGCTACACCTTC. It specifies CASSQGASYGYTF.

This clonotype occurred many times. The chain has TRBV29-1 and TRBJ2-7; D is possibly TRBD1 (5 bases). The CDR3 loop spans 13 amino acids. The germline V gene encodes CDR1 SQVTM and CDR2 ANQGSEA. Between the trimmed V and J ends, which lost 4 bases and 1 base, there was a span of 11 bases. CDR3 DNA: TGCAGCGTTGTCCAGGGTGGATCCTACGAGCAGTACTTC. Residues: CSVVQGGSYEQYF.

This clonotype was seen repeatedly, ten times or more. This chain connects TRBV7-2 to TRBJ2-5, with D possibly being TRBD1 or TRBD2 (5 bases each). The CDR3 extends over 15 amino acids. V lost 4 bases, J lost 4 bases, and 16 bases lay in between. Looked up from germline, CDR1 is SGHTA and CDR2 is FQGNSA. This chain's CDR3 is CASSSYGTGGETQYF. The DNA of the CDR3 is TGTGCCAGCAGCTCCTACGGGACGGGCGGAGAGACCCAGTACTTC.

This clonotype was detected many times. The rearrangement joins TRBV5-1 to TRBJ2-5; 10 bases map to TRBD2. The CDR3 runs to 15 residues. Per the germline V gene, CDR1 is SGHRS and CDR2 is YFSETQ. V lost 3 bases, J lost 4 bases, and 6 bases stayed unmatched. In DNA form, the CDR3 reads TGCGCCAGCAGCTCCAAGCGGGGGGGACGAGAGACCCAGTACTTC. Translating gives CASSSKRGGRETQYF. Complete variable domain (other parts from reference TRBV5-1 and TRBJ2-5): KAGVTQTPRYLIKTRGQQVTLSCSPISGHRSVSWYQQTPGQGLQFLFEYFSETQRNKGNFPGRFSGRQFSNSRSEMNVSTLELGDSALYLCASSSKRGGRETQYFGPGTRLLVL.

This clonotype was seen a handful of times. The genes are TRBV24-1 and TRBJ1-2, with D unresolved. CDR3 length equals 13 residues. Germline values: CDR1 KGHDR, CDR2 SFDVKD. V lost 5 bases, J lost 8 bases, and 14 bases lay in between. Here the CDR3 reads CATSVPGKDGYTF. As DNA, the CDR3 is TGTGCCACCAGTGTTCCGGGAAAAGACGGCTACACCTTC.

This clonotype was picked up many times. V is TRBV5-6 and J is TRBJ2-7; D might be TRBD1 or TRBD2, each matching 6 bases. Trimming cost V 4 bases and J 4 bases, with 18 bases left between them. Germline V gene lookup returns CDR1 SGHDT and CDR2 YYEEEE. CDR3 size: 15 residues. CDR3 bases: TGTGCCAGCAGCGAGGGGGGTCGTCTTCTTTACGAGCAGTACTTC. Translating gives CASSEGGRLLYEQYF. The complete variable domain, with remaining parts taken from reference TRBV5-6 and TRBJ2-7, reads DAGVTQSPTHLIKTRGQQVTLRCSPKSGHDTVSWYQQALGQGPQFIFQYYEEEERQRGNFPDRFSGHQFPNYSSELNVNALLLGDSALYLCASSEGGRLLYEQYFGPGTRLTVT.

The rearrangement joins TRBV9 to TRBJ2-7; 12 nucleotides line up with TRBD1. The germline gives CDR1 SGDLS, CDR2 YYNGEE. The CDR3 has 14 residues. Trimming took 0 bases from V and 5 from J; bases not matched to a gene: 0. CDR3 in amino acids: CASSVGDRGHEQYF. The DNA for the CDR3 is TGTGCCAGCAGCGTAGGGGACAGGGGGCACGAGCAGTACTTC.

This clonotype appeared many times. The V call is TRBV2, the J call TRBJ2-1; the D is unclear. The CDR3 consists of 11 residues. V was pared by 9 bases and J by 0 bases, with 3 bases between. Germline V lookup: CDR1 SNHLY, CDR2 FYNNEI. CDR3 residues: CARGSYNEQFF. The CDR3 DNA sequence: TGTGCCAGGGGCTCCTACAATGAGCAGTTCTTC.

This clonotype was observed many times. The CDR3 spells CASSQGFRGMYNEQFF. In DNA form, the CDR3 reads TGCGCCAGCAGCCAAGGTTTCAGGGGAATGTACAATGAGCAGTTCTTC. The rearrangement joins TRBV4-3 to TRBJ2-1, with TRBD1 as a possible D gene (6 bases). There are 16 residues in the CDR3. From germline, CDR1 is LGHNA and CDR2 YSLEER. Trimming cost V 1 base and J 4 bases, with 14 bases left between them.

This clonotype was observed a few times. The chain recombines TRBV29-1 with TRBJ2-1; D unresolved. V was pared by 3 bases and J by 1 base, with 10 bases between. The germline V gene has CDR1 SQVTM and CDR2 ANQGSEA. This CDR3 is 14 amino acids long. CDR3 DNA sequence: TGCAGCGTTGATTCAGTAACGTCCTACAATGAGCAGTTCTTC. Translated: CSVDSVTSYNEQFF.

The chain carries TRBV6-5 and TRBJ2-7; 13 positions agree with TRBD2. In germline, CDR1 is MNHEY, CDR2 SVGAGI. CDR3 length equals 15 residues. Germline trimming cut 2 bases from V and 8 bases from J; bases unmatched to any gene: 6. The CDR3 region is CASSYDGLAGEKQYF. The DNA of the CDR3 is TGTGCCAGCAGTTACGACGGACTAGCGGGAGAAAAGCAGTACTTC.

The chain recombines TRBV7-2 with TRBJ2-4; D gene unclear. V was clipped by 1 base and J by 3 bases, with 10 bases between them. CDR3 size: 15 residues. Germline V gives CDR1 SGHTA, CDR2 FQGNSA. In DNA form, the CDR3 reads TGTGCCAGCAGCTTAGTCTCTGGTTTCAAAAACATTCAGTACTTC. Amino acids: CASSLVSGFKNIQYF.

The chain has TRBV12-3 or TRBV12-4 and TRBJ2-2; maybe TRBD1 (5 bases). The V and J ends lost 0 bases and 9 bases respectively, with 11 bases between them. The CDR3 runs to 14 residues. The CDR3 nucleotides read TGTGCCAGCAGTTTAGCCAGGGCGCACCGGGAGCTGTTTTTT. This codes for CASSLARAHRELFF.

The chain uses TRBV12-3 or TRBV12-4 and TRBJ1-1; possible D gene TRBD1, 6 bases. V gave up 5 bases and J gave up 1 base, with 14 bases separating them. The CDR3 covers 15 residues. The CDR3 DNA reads TGTGCCAGCAGTCCCGGACAGCTCCGGAACACTGAAGCTTTCTTT. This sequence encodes CASSPGQLRNTEAFF.

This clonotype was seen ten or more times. The CDR3 DNA sequence: TGCGCCAGCAGCTTGTTAACAGATACGCAGTATTTT. Translated: CASSLLTDTQYF. This chain uses TRBV5-1 with TRBJ2-3; the D is unclear. The CDR3 runs to 12 residues. V was trimmed by 1 base and J by 3 bases, leaving 3 bases between them. Germline V gene sequence: CDR1 SGHRS, CDR2 YFSETQ.

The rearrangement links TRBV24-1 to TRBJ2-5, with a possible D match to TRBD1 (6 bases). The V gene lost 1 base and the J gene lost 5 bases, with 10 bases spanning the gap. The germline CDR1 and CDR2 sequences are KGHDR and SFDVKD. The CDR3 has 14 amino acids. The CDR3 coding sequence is TGTGCCACCAGTGATTTAATAGGGGGTGAGACCCAGTACTTC. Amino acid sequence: CATSDLIGGETQYF.